This T cell receptor (beta chain) appears in the sequencing data of a study of T cell repertoires in cytomegalovirus infection. To note about this clonotype: Its antigen is unidentified.

The CDR3 contains 17 residues. Trimming at V came to 8 bases and at J to 0 bases, leaving 12 bases not matched to a gene. TCRdb recomputed calls from the reads with MiXCR, one row per CDR3 protein. The sample includes about 700,000 distinct CDR3 sequences, around 35% of them seen just once. The V call is TRBV12-3 or TRBV12-4, the J call TRBJ1-5, with 8 positions matching TRBD1. The receptor was isolated from a human donor in good health (CMV status not recorded). Some clones in this sample may be carry-over from other donors' samples. The sample consisted of cultured PBMCs, taken from culture after CMV antigen stimulation. The CDR3 sequence is CASRYGTGIYSNQPQHF. The CDR3 region has the DNA TGTGCCAGCCGCTATGGGACAGGTATCTATAGCAATCAGCCCCAGCATTTT.